The 21 T cell receptor beta chains given below trace back to one sample, sequenced in a study of blood T cell repertoires in COVID-19. Using immunoSEQ multiplex PCR, the repertoire was profiled, and TCRdb retains in-frame clones only, with some absent. The sample lists 250,000 to 300,000 clones, more than 75% occurring once. Sequenced material: PBMCs or T cells enriched from blood (not recorded which). These TCRs come from a woman in her sixties in a cohort exposed to, infected with or recovered from COVID-19 (not recorded which).

The chain has TRBV9 and TRBJ1-1, with 10 bases that match TRBD1. Germline CDR1 is SGDLS and CDR2 is YYNGEE. V lost 3 bases and J lost 6; bases outside the gene matches: 2. This CDR3 is 13 amino acids long. Here the CDR3 DNA reads TGTGCCAGCAGCGCGGGACAGGGGTCTGAAGCTTTCTTT. This translates into CASSAGQGSEAFF.

This clone has a single count. V usage is TRBV3-1 (or the pseudogene TRBV3-2) and J usage is TRBJ1-1; no firm D call. Looked up from germline, CDR1 is LGHDT and CDR2 is YNNKEL (reference sequence). V lost 3 bases, J lost 1 base, and 3 bases lay in between. The CDR3 loop spans 12 amino acids. CDR3 in amino acids: CASSQANTEAFF. The DNA for the CDR3 is TGTGCCAGCAGCCAGGCGAACACTGAAGCTTTCTTT.

The chain employs TRBV14 and TRBJ2-3, with D unresolved. The V and J ends lost 1 base and 7 bases respectively, with 9 bases between them. CDR1 and CDR2 (germline): SGHDN, FVKESK. CDR3 size: 13 residues. For the CDR3, the DNA is TGTGCCAGCAGCCAAGGATTCGGTAATACGCAGTATTTT. As protein: CASSQGFGNTQYF.

The V call is TRBV6-5, the J call TRBJ2-7; TRBD1 might be the D (6 bases). The CDR3 extends over 15 amino acids. With 6 bases removed from V and 3 bases from J, the gap between germline ends came to 18 bases. The germline CDR1 and CDR2 sequences are MNHEY and SVGAGI. CDR3 loop: CASSRYRVGYYEQYF. CDR3 in DNA: TGTGCCAGCAGCCGATACAGGGTCGGCTACTACGAGCAGTACTTC.

The chain has TRBV30 and TRBJ1-1, with D uncertain. Germline V gives CDR1 GTSNPN, CDR2 SVGIG (reference sequence). This CDR3 contains 13 residues. The V end lost 3 bases, the J end lost 3 bases, and 11 bases lay between the germline ends. This chain's CDR3 is CAWSDFGYTEAFF. The CDR3 DNA follows: TGTGCCTGGAGCGACTTTGGTTACACTGAAGCTTTCTTT.

This clone was counted a single time. The CDR3 here is CASSAGTSGRGNEQFF. The CDR3 DNA reads TGCGCCAGCAGTGCTGGGACTAGCGGGAGAGGCAATGAGCAGTTCTTC. The chain uses TRBV10-1 and TRBJ2-1; 14 positions agree with TRBD2. CDR1 is WNHNN, CDR2 SYGVQD, per germline (reference sequence). After removal of 4 bases from V and 6 bases from J, the junction contained 5 bases not matched to a gene. The CDR3 covers 16 residues.

This chain joins TRBV7-8 and TRBJ1-5; 9 bases line up with TRBD1. The CDR3 contains 16 residues. Germline assignment: CDR1 SGHVS and CDR2 FQNEAQ. Germline trimming cut 4 bases from V and 1 base from J; bases unmatched to any gene: 5. The CDR3 nucleotides are TGTGCCAGCAGCTGGACAGGGGTTCCGAGCAATCAGCCCCAGCATTTT. This encodes CASSWTGVPSNQPQHF.

This clone was detected only once. The chain joins TRBV4-2 to TRBJ2-1; 15 positions match TRBD2. The CDR3 sequence is 16 residues long. The V segment lost 3 bases and the J segment 7 bases; nucleotides outside the gene matches: 4. Per the germline V gene, CDR1 is LGHNA and CDR2 is YNFKEQ. CDR3 loop: CASSQAGTSGRNEQFF. In DNA, the CDR3 is TGTGCCAGCAGCCAGGCCGGGACTAGCGGGAGGAATGAGCAGTTCTTC.

The rearrangement links TRBV28 to TRBJ2-1; 8 positions agree with TRBD2. Germline CDR1 MDHEN, CDR2 SYDVKM. The J segment lost 8 bases and the V segment lost 6 bases, leaving 15 bases of the junction unmatched. The CDR3 is 16 residues long. Here the CDR3 reads CASSSRSGTRLHEQFF. The CDR3 nucleotides are TGTGCCAGCAGCTCCCGATCCGGGACTAGACTCCATGAGCAGTTCTTC.

This clone was detected only once. This chain joins TRBV6-5 and TRBJ1-2; 7 bases line up with TRBD1. V lost 6 bases, J lost 9 bases, and 13 bases stayed unmatched. Germline V gene lookup returns CDR1 MNHEY and CDR2 SVGAGI. The CDR3 contains 14 residues. The CDR3, as DNA: TGTGCCAGCAGGGGAGGAGGGGGCCTTATACGCTACACCTTC. Translated: CASRGGGGLIRYTF.

The chain links TRBV4-3 to TRBJ2-5; TRBD2 aligns across 8 bases. The junction had 6 bases not matched to a gene; V was cut back by 4 bases and J by 2 bases. Per germline, CDR1 LGHNA and CDR2 YSLEER. The CDR3 is 15 amino acids. This CDR3 is CASSLSGAKQETQYF. CDR3 nucleotide sequence: TGCGCCAGCAGCCTTAGCGGGGCCAAACAAGAGACCCAGTACTTC.

The rearrangement joins TRBV30 to TRBJ2-1, with D perhaps matching TRBD2 (5 bases). V was trimmed by 1 base and J by 2 bases, leaving 9 bases between them. The CDR3 runs to 14 residues. Germline-derived CDR1 and CDR2 are GTSNPN and SVGIG (reference sequence). The CDR3 coding sequence is TGTGCCTGGAGTGCCCGAGGGCCCTACAATGAGCAGTTCTTC. This gives the protein CAWSARGPYNEQFF. Full variable domain (missing parts from reference TRBV30 and TRBJ2-1): SQTIHQWPATLVQPVGSPLSLECTVEGTSNPNLYWYRQAAGRGLQLLFYSVGIGQISSEVPQNLSASRPQDRQFILSSKKLLLSDSGFYLCAWSARGPYNEQFFGPGTRLTVL.

This clone came up a few times. This chain uses TRBV19 with TRBJ1-2; 12 bases match TRBD1. Germline values: CDR1 LNHDA, CDR2 SQIVND (reference sequence). The trim removed 8 bases at V and 13 bases at J, leaving 11 bases unmatched. There are 13 residues in the CDR3. This CDR3 is CASSSRDRGRRTF. In DNA form, the CDR3 reads TGTGCCAGTTCATCCCGGGACAGGGGGCGTCGCACCTTC. The full variable domain, completed using reference TRBV19 and TRBJ1-2, is DGGITQSPKYLFRKEGQNVTLSCEQNLNHDAMYWYRQDPGQGLRLIYYSQIVNDFQKGDIAEGYSVSREKKESFPLTVTSAQKNPTAFYLCASSSRDRGRRTFGSGTRLTVV.

The genes are TRBV6-2 or TRBV6-3 and TRBJ2-4, with 11 bases matching TRBD1. CDR1 and CDR2 (germline): MNHEY, SVGEGT. Trimming removed 6 bases from V and 9 bases from J; junction bases left unmatched: 4. This CDR3 spans 13 amino acids. The CDR3 sequence: CASSPGTGGIQYF. In DNA form, the CDR3 reads TGTGCCAGCAGCCCTGGGACAGGGGGCATTCAGTACTTC.

The V gene is TRBV6-2 or TRBV6-3, the J gene TRBJ1-2; 10 nucleotides line up with TRBD1. The J segment lost 4 bases and the V segment lost 0 bases, leaving 5 bases of the junction unmatched. The CDR3 covers 16 residues. Germline CDR1 MNHEY, CDR2 SVGEGT. The CDR3 is CASSYSGTGESYGYTF. The CDR3, as DNA: TGTGCCAGCAGTTACTCGGGGACAGGGGAAAGCTATGGCTACACCTTC.

The chain has TRBV18 and TRBJ2-1; D not certain. The V gene's germline CDR1 is KGHSH and CDR2 LQKENI. With 0 bases removed from V and 2 bases from J, the gap between germline ends came to 8 bases. The CDR3 covers 15 residues. The CDR3 protein is CASSPPLGAYNEQFF. CDR3 nucleotide sequence: TGTGCCAGCTCACCACCTCTAGGAGCCTACAATGAGCAGTTCTTC.

The rearrangement links TRBV14 to TRBJ1-1; D uncertain. Trimming pared 1 base from V and 11 bases from J, leaving 14 bases between. The CDR3 runs to 13 residues. Per germline, CDR1 SGHDN and CDR2 FVKESK. CDR3 residues: CASSQVRANWAFF. The CDR3 DNA is TGTGCCAGCAGCCAAGTCCGTGCGAATTGGGCTTTCTTT.

The gene calls are TRBV11-2 and TRBJ2-7, with 7 nucleotides matching TRBD1. V gave up 2 bases and J gave up 3 bases; unmatched junction bases: 4. The CDR3 covers 14 residues. The germline V gene has CDR1 SGHAT and CDR2 FQNNGV. CDR3 protein: CASSLSPGGYEQYF. The CDR3, as DNA: TGTGCCAGCAGCTTAAGTCCAGGGGGCTACGAGCAGTACTTC.

The DNA of the CDR3 is TGTGCCTGGAGTGGGGGAGAGGACCTAGGATTCACAGATACGCAGTATTTT. This translates into CAWSGGEDLGFTDTQYF. This sequence joins TRBV30 and TRBJ2-3, with D possibly matching TRBD2 (5 bases). Per the germline V gene, CDR1 is GTSNPN and CDR2 is SVGIG (reference sequence). The CDR3 covers 17 residues. Trimming shortened V by 1 base and J by 2 bases, and 19 bases separated the two germline ends.

The chain links TRBV6-5 to TRBJ2-1; D is perhaps TRBD2 (5 bases). The CDR3 runs to 11 residues. Trimming stripped 6 bases from V and 12 bases from J, with 12 bases between. The germline V gene has CDR1 MNHEY and CDR2 SVGAGI. Written as DNA, the CDR3 is TGTGCCAGCAGCCCCGGGAAGGGGCAGTTCTTC. Residues: CASSPGKGQFF.

This chain links TRBV20-1 with TRBJ1-1; possible D gene TRBD1, 6 bases. The length of the CDR3 is 11 residues. Germline V CDR1 and CDR2: DFQATT, SNEGSKA (reference sequence). CDR3 amino acids: CGVQGNTEAFF. The CDR3 DNA sequence: TGCGGAGTACAGGGGAACACTGAAGCTTTCTTT.